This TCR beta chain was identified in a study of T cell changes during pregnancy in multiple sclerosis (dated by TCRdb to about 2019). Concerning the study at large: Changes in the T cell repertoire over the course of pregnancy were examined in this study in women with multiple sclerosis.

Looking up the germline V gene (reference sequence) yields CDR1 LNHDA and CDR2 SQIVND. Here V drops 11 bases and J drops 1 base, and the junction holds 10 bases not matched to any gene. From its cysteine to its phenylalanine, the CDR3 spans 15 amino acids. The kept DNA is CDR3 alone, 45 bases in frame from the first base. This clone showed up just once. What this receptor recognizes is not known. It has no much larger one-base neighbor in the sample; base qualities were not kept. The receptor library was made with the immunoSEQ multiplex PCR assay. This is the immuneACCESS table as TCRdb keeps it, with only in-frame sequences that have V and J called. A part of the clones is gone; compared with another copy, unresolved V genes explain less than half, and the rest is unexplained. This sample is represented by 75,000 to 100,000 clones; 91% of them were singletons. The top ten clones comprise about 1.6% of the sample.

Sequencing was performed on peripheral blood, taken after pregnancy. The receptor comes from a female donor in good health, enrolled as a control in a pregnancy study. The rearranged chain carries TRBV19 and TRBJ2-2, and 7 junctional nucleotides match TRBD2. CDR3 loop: CASAQWGGNTGELFF. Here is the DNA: TGTGCCTCTGCCCAATGGGGGGGGAACACCGGGGAGCTGTTTTTT.